These T cell receptor beta chains were read from a single sample in a study of cytomegalovirus exposure and HLA in healthy donors. Here immunoSEQ multiplex PCR was the method, and the copy in TCRdb shows in-frame clones only, minus some. The top ten hold roughly 1.1% of the sample, which has 150,000 to 200,000 clones, around 83% seen once. Sequenced material: PBMCs. These receptors originate from a woman between 35 and 50 years old in good health and CMV-seronegative. Both conserved end residues are part of each CDR3. The D gene is left open where the match is weak. Rows may omit the clone size; those that give it use once, few, many or a size class.

TRBV7-2	TRBD2	NA	TRBJ2-1	TGTGCCAGCAGTCTAGCGGGAGCCTCATACAATGAGCAGTTCTTC	CASSLAGASYNEQFF
TRBV2	TRBD2	NA	TRBJ2-2	TGTGCCAGCAGCCACCCCACAGCACTAGCGGGAGTGAGCACCGGGGAGCTGTTTTTT	CASSHPTALAGVSTGELFF
TRBV7-2	NA	once	TRBJ2-1	TGTGCCAGCAGTCGAGACAGGACAGAGCAGTTCTTC	CASSRDRTEQFF
TRBV19	NA	once	TRBJ1-4	TGTGCCAGTAGGCTACAGGGATCTAATGAAAAACTGTTTTTT	CASRLQGSNEKLFF
TRBV19	NA	NA	TRBJ2-1	TGCCACCAATCCGGGGGTAGCTCCTACAATGAGCAGTTCTTC	CHQSGGSSYNEQFF
TRBV7-9	NA	NA	TRBJ1-2	TGTGCCAGCAGCGCCACAGGGTGGATTTTTTATGACTACACCTTC	CASSATGWIFYDYTF
TRBV19	TRBD1	once	TRBJ2-5	TGTGCCAGTAGTATAAGGGGGCGGCGGGAGACCCAGTACTTC	CASSIRGRRETQYF
TRBV25-1	NA	NA	TRBJ2-3	TGTGCCAGCAGTCTAGCGTGGAGCACAGATACGCAGTATTTT	CASSLAWSTDTQYF
TRBV5-1	TRBD1	NA	TRBJ1-2	TGCGCCAGCGCGACCGGGACAGAGAACTATGGCTACACCTTC	CASATGTENYGYTF
TRBV11-3	NA	NA	TRBJ2-7	TGTGCCAGCAGCTTAGTGAACACCTACGAGCAGTACTTC	CASSLVNTYEQYF
TRBV2	TRBD1	NA	TRBJ1-2	TGTGCCAGCAGTTGGGACAGCCGAACTATGAATGGCTACACCTTC	CASSWDSRTMNGYTF
TRBV10-3	TRBD1	NA	TRBJ1-3	TGTGCCATCAGTCCCGGGACAGGTCCGAGGTATGGAAACACCATATATTTT	CAISPGTGPRYGNTIYF
TRBV6-5	TRBD1	NA	TRBJ1-2	TGTGCCAGCAGGACAGGGGGGGCGAGCTATGGCTACACCTTC	CASRTGGASYGYTF
TRBV5-1	NA	NA	TRBJ2-1	TGCGCCAGCAGCTTGGCCGAGAGCTCCTACAATGAGCAGTTCTTC	CASSLAESSYNEQFF
TRBV30	TRBD2	NA	TRBJ2-3	TGTGCCTGGACTAGCGGGTCAGCAGATACGCAGTATTTT	CAWTSGSADTQYF
TRBV29-1	TRBD2	NA	TRBJ2-1	TGCAGCTTATCAGCGGGAGTTATCAATGAGCAGTTCTTC	CSLSAGVINEQFF
TRBV7-6	TRBD2	few	TRBJ2-1	TGTGCCAGCAGCTTAGCAGCGGGATTCAATGAGCAGTTCTTC	CASSLAAGFNEQFF
TRBV9	TRBD2	once	TRBJ2-2	TGTGCCAGCAGCGTAGCCCAGCGGGAGTACACCGGGGAGCTGTTTTTT	CASSVAQREYTGELFF
TRBV6-1	NA	NA	TRBJ1-3	TGTGCCAGCAGTGAGGACAGTAGAAACACCATATATTTT	CASSEDSRNTIYF
TRBV15	TRBD2	NA	TRBJ2-1	TGTGCCACCAGCAGAGAGCGGGAGGGCAATGAGCAGTTCTTC	CATSREREGNEQFF
TRBV25-1	NA	NA	TRBJ1-1	TGTGCCAGCAGGGCCGGGGCTGAAGCTTTCTTT	CASRAGAEAFF
TRBV28	NA	NA	TRBJ2-2	TGTGCCAGCAGTAGGGGAGGCACCGGGGAGCTGTTTTTT	CASSRGGTGELFF
TRBV25-1	TRBD1	NA	TRBJ1-1	TGTGCCAGCAGTGAAGGACAGGGGGCTTTACAAGCTTTCTTT	CASSEGQGALQAFF
TRBV11-2	NA	NA	TRBJ1-4	TGTGCCAGCAGCCCCAAGCGGTCTGCAACTAATGAAAAACTGTTTTTT	CASSPKRSATNEKLFF
TRBV18	TRBD1	NA	TRBJ1-1	TGTGCCAGCTCACTAGGACAGGGAAACACTGAAGCTTTCTTT	CASSLGQGNTEAFF
TRBV30	NA	NA	TRBJ1-2	TGTGCCTGGAGTGTAATCAGGGACTATGGCTACACCTTC	CAWSVIRDYGYTF
TRBV4-3	TRBD2	NA	TRBJ2-2	TGCGCCAGCAGCCAAGTGGCTAGCGGAAACACCGGGGAGCTGTTTTTT	CASSQVASGNTGELFF
TRBV12-5	NA	NA	TRBJ1-5	TGTACTAGTGGTTTGGTACTTGGGCAGGGGATTCAGCCCCAGCATTTT	CTSGLVLGQGIQPQHF
TRBV7-6	TRBD1	NA	TRBJ1-3	TGTGCCAGCAACTGGGGACAGCAAGACACCATATATTTT	CASNWGQQDTIYF
TRBV27	NA	NA	TRBJ1-1	TGTGCCAGCAGTCTCGAACAGGGCGCGAACACTGAAGCTTTCTTT	CASSLEQGANTEAFF
TRBV11-2	NA	NA	TRBJ2-2	TGTGCCAGCAGCCCACTGACGACTACCGGGGAGCTGTTTTTT	CASSPLTTTGELFF
TRBV5-1	TRBD1	NA	TRBJ1-1	TGCGCCAGCAGTCCTAACAGGGGGGGAGGGTGGACTGAAGCTTTCTTT	CASSPNRGGGWTEAFF
TRBV7-6	TRBD2	NA	TRBJ2-5	TGTGCCAGCAGCGTCTCTGGGGGAGGGGTTGAGACCCAGTACTTC	CASSVSGGGVETQYF
TRBV12-5	NA	NA	TRBJ2-5	TGTGCTAGTGGCACCCCACGACATCAAGAGACCCAGTACTTC	CASGTPRHQETQYF
TRBV4-3	TRBD2	NA	TRBJ2-4	TGCGCCAGCAGCCAAGTGGCGGGGGGAAGGGTTAACATTCAGTACTTC	CASSQVAGGRVNIQYF
TRBV9	NA	NA	TRBJ2-7	TGTGCCAGCAGCCCCCAACCACAGGGGGGGTACGAGCAGTACTTC	CASSPQPQGGYEQYF
TRBV6-6	TRBD1	few	TRBJ2-2	TGTGCCAGCAGTCCCCGGACAGGGGGCGTGGGGGAGCTGTTTTTT	CASSPRTGGVGELFF
TRBV2	TRBD1	NA	TRBJ2-3	TGTGCCAGCAGCATGACAGGGTCGACAGATACGCAGTATTTT	CASSMTGSTDTQYF
TRBV4-1	NA	NA	TRBJ2-7	TGCGCCAGCAGCCCGGACATCTCCTACGAGCAGTACTTC	CASSPDISYEQYF
TRBV7-7	NA	NA	TRBJ2-1	TGTGCCAGCAGCGCGGGACCTTACAATGAGCAGTTCTTC	CASSAGPYNEQFF
TRBV15	NA	NA	TRBJ1-4	TGTGCCACCAGCCGATTTACCGGCAGGGTGTATGAAAAACTGTTTTTT	CATSRFTGRVYEKLFF
TRBV5-8	NA	NA	TRBJ1-2	TGTGCCAGCAGCATTGACAGGAACTATGGCTACACCTTC	CASSIDRNYGYTF
TRBV18	TRBD1	NA	TRBJ1-2	TGTGCCAGCTCACCTAGTTGGGACAGAGGACTACCCAAAGTATACACCTTC	CASSPSWDRGLPKVYTF
TRBV6-5	NA	NA	TRBJ1-1	TGTGCCAGCAGTTCGACCGACAGGACGAACACTGAAGCTTTCTTT	CASSSTDRTNTEAFF
TRBV28	TRBD1	NA	TRBJ1-2	TGTGCCAGCAGTGGGGACAGAACCTATGGCTACACCTTC	CASSGDRTYGYTF
TRBV6-6	NA	NA	TRBJ1-1	TGTGCCAGCAGTTACCTACTTACACGGGAAGGTACTGAAGCTTTCTTT	CASSYLLTREGTEAFF
TRBV7-9	NA	NA	TRBJ1-4	TGTTCCAGCCAGGAAGCGGCTAATGAAAAACTGTTTTTT	CSSQEAANEKLFF
TRBV11-2	TRBD1	NA	TRBJ1-2	TGTGCCAGCAGCTTAGGCCCGGGACAGAATGATGGCTACACCTTC	CASSLGPGQNDGYTF
TRBV2	TRBD1	NA	TRBJ2-3	TGTGCCAGCAGTGAACAGGGGGTAACAGATACGCAGTATTTT	CASSEQGVTDTQYF
TRBV9	TRBD2	NA	TRBJ2-1	TGTGCCAGCAGCGTAGTTGGAAGCGGGAGGGCCCTCAATGAGCAGTTCTTC	CASSVVGSGRALNEQFF
TRBV11-3	NA	NA	TRBJ2-1	TGTGCCAGCAGCTTAGTGAGGAATGAGCAGTTCTTC	CASSLVRNEQFF
TRBV5-1	TRBD1	NA	TRBJ1-2	TGCGCCAGCAGCTTGGGGGCGCGCGCAGGGGGTTCTTCTGGCTACACCTTC	CASSLGARAGGSSGYTF
TRBV5-4	TRBD2	NA	TRBJ2-3	TGTGCCAGCAGCTTGGCCGGACTAGGCACAGATACGCAGTATTTT	CASSLAGLGTDTQYF
TRBV18	TRBD2	NA	TRBJ2-3	TGTGCCAGCTCACCCCCTGGTGGACTAGTTTCAGATACGCAGTATTTT	CASSPPGGLVSDTQYF
TRBV5-1	TRBD1	NA	TRBJ2-5	TGCGCCAGCAGCTCGACAGGGCTTGGCTCCCAAGAGACCCAGTACTTC	CASSSTGLGSQETQYF
TRBV19	NA	NA	TRBJ1-4	TGTGCCAGTAGTATAGGTAGGAGCGATGAAAAACTGTTTTTT	CASSIGRSDEKLFF
TRBV7-2	NA	NA	TRBJ1-3	TGTGCCAGCAGCTACCGGGACTTAGGAAACACCATATATTTT	CASSYRDLGNTIYF
TRBV29-1	TRBD1	NA	TRBJ1-5	TGCAGCGTCGCGACAGGGACTTATCAGCCCCAGCATTTT	CSVATGTYQPQHF